Listed below are T cell receptor beta chains from one sample, sequenced in a study of early stage breast cancer tumors. The protocol was immunoSEQ multiplex PCR, while the TCRdb copy is restricted to in-frame clones and leaves out a portion. The table shows about 28,000 clones, with 75% to 90% occurring only once. Specimen: blood. The receptors derive from a person in their sixties with breast cancer. The CDR3 runs from the conserved cysteine through the conserved F or W. The D gene is left open where the match is weak. Some rows have no size entry. The others give once, few or many, or a class for an expanded clone.

CDR3nt	CDR3aa	d_gene	v_gene	abundance	j_gene
TGTGCCAGCAGTCGACTGAGAGGACAGGGGTCCGGGGAGCTGTTTTTT	CASSRLRGQGSGELFF	TRBD1	TRBV27	NA	TRBJ2-2
TGTGCCAGCAGTTACGGTAGTACAGCTAGCACAGATACGCAGTATTTT	CASSYGSTASTDTQYF	NA	TRBV6-5	NA	TRBJ2-3
TGCGCCAGCAGCCAAGATTGGAGGGATTACGTGCAGTACTTC	CASSQDWRDYVQYF	NA	TRBV4-3	few	TRBJ2-7
TGTGCCAGCAGTTTCAGAGGGACAGCCTCCTACGAGCAGTACTTC	CASSFRGTASYEQYF	TRBD1	TRBV6-5	NA	TRBJ2-7
TGTGCCAGCAGCCTGAGTGCTAGCGGATTAGAGACCCAGTACTTC	CASSLSASGLETQYF	TRBD2	TRBV5-4	NA	TRBJ2-5
TGTGCCAGCTGGGAGGGGACAGGGAGGCACGAGCAGTACTTC	CASWEGTGRHEQYF	TRBD1	TRBV28	few	TRBJ2-7
TGTGCCAGCAGCTTAGGTGGGACAGGGAAAGCTTTCTTT	CASSLGGTGKAFF	TRBD1	TRBV11-2	NA	TRBJ1-1
TGTGCCAGCAGTGAAACTGGGAGTACCTACAATGAGCAGTTCTTC	CASSETGSTYNEQFF	NA	TRBV6-4	NA	TRBJ2-1
TGTGCCAGCAGCCAAGAGGGACCCCTAGCGGGAGTGACAGATACGCAGTATTTT	CASSQEGPLAGVTDTQYF	TRBD2	TRBV4-2	NA	TRBJ2-3
TGTGCTAGCTCCCGGGGGCTAGCGGGAAGCACAGATACGCAGTATTTT	CASSRGLAGSTDTQYF	TRBD2	TRBV7-7	NA	TRBJ2-3
TGTGCCAGCAGCTTAGGGGGGACTAGCGGGAGACCTAATGAGCAGTTCTTC	CASSLGGTSGRPNEQFF	TRBD2	TRBV11-2	NA	TRBJ2-1
TGTGCCAGCAGCCGCGACAGGGGACCTACCTACGAGCAGTACTTC	CASSRDRGPTYEQYF	TRBD1	TRBV14	NA	TRBJ2-7
TGCAGCGCCCGACTTCGGACTAGCGGGAGCAATGAGCAGTTCTTC	CSARLRTSGSNEQFF	TRBD2	TRBV29-1	NA	TRBJ2-1
TGTGCCAGCAGTTGGGGGACAGGGTGGGAGACCCAGTACTTC	CASSWGTGWETQYF	TRBD1	TRBV27	NA	TRBJ2-5
TGTGCCAGCAGTGATTACAGGGGGGACCTTAGCAATCAGCCCCAGCATTTT	CASSDYRGDLSNQPQHF	TRBD1	TRBV2	NA	TRBJ1-5
TGCGCCAGCAGCCAAGGGGGTGTTAACAGGGGGGAAAAACTGTTTTTT	CASSQGGVNRGEKLFF	TRBD1	TRBV4-3	NA	TRBJ1-4
TGTGCCAGCAGCTTCCGTACAGGGTGGGTCATGAACACTGAAGCTTTCTTT	CASSFRTGWVMNTEAFF	NA	TRBV5-6	NA	TRBJ1-1
TGCGCCAGCAGCCAAGATCGACAGCAAAGACCCTATGGCTACACCTTC	CASSQDRQQRPYGYTF	NA	TRBV4-3	NA	TRBJ1-2
TGTGCCACCAGCAGAGATAGGGGCCCCGGGGAGCTGTTTTTT	CATSRDRGPGELFF	NA	TRBV15	NA	TRBJ2-2
TGTGCCAGCAGCTCAACCACTAGCGGGAATCAAGAGACCCAGTACTTC	CASSSTTSGNQETQYF	TRBD2	TRBV5-6	NA	TRBJ2-5
TGTGCCAGCTGGGACACTTATAGCAATCAGCCCCAGCATTTT	CASWDTYSNQPQHF	NA	TRBV27	NA	TRBJ1-5
TGTGCCAGCAGCCTGGGGGGTCGGCAGGGCAATCAGCCCCAGCATTTT	CASSLGGRQGNQPQHF	NA	TRBV11-2	NA	TRBJ1-5
TGTGCCAGCACACCTAAGAGTCAGGCTGGGTTCCCCTACGAGCAGTACTTC	CASTPKSQAGFPYEQYF	NA	TRBV27	NA	TRBJ2-7
TGTGCCAGCAGTTTCCCGGGACAGGGGTTTGGAGAGACCCAGTACTTC	CASSFPGQGFGETQYF	TRBD1	TRBV5-5	many	TRBJ2-5
TGTGCTAGCAGCTTAGCCGCGGCGGGACAGGGGGAGACCCAGTACTTC	CASSLAAAGQGETQYF	TRBD1	TRBV7-7	NA	TRBJ2-5
TGTGCCACCAGCAGAGAGGGGCGGGGAGGCTCACTGACCGGGGAGCTGTTTTTT	CATSREGRGGSLTGELFF	NA	TRBV15	once	TRBJ2-2
TGTGCCAGCAGTAAACAGGGAGTTGGCAATCAGCCCCAGCATTTT	CASSKQGVGNQPQHF	NA	TRBV6-6	NA	TRBJ1-5
TGTGCCAGCTTGGGGCGAAAAGAGACCCAGTACTTC	CASLGRKETQYF	NA	TRBV2	NA	TRBJ2-5
TGCGCCAGCAGCAGAGAACAGGGGCGAGAGACCCAGTACTTC	CASSREQGRETQYF	TRBD1	TRBV5-1	few	TRBJ2-5
TGTGCCATCAGTGGGACAGGGAGCAATCAGCCCCAGCATTTT	CAISGTGSNQPQHF	TRBD1	TRBV10-3	NA	TRBJ1-5
TGTGCCAGCAGCCAACTCGATTCGAACACTGAAGCTTTCTTT	CASSQLDSNTEAFF	NA	TRBV7-9	NA	TRBJ1-1
TGTGCCAGCAGCTTAATAGCGGGAGAAGGCGAGCAGTACTTC	CASSLIAGEGEQYF	TRBD2	TRBV7-6	NA	TRBJ2-7